One and the same sample provided the 12 T cell receptor beta chains below, sequenced in a study of CD8 T cells in Susac syndrome. RNA, at about 0.5 to 1 ug, was reverse transcribed with random hexamers. TCRdb processed the immunoSEQ multiplex PCR reads anew with MiXCR; each CDR3 protein has one entry. The sample shows fewer than 140,000 distinct CDR3 sequences, roughly 94% of them seen only once. Sequenced material: CD8+ T cells from PBMCs. The receptors stem from a human donor with Susac syndrome.

The CDR3 here is CASSLENNNEQFF. Here the CDR3 DNA reads TGCGCCAGCAGCTTGGAAAACAACAATGAGCAGTTCTTC. The J gene is TRBJ2-1, the V gene TRBV5-1, with unresolved D. This CDR3 comprises 13 residues. Germline V gene lookup returns CDR1 SGHRS and CDR2 YFSETQ. V was clipped by 0 bases and J by 5 bases, with 6 bases between them. Together with reference TRBV5-1 and TRBJ2-1, the CDR3 gives the full variable domain: KAGVTQTPRYLIKTRGQQVTLSCSPISGHRSVSWYQQTPGQGLQFLFEYFSETQRNKGNFPGRFSGRQFSNSRSEMNVSTLELGDSALYLCASSLENNNEQFFGPGTRLTVL.

The chain's CDR3 is CASPPRELAVAKNIQYF. In nucleotides, the CDR3 is TGTGCCAGCCCCCCAAGGGAACTAGCGGTAGCCAAAAACATTCAGTACTTC. The chain has TRBV2 and TRBJ2-4; 8 positions match TRBD2. The V gene end was trimmed by 8 bases and the J gene end by 0 bases; junction bases not matched to a gene: 12. Germline lookup yields CDR1 SNHLY and CDR2 FYNNEI. The CDR3 runs to 17 residues.

The chain combines TRBV12-3 or TRBV12-4 with TRBJ2-2; 8 bases match TRBD1. The V gene end was trimmed by 2 bases and the J gene end by 0 bases; junction bases not matched to a gene: 5. The CDR3 contains 17 residues. As DNA, the CDR3 is TGTGCCAGCAGTTTAAGGGGGACAGGCGCGAACACCGGGGAGCTGTTTTTT. Its protein product is CASSLRGTGANTGELFF.

Written as DNA, the CDR3 is TGCAGCGTTATGGAGGGGGTGGGTTTGGGGGACACTGAAGCTTTCTTT. The encoded protein is CSVMEGVGLGDTEAFF. The gene calls are TRBV29-1 and TRBJ1-1; weak D call: TRBD1 (6 bases). The CDR3 totals 16 residues. Germline CDR1 reads SQVTM; CDR2 reads ANQGSEA. Deletions cut 5 bases from V and 3 bases from J, with 22 bases between.

This chain connects TRBV10-3 to TRBJ2-1, with TRBD2 matching over 7 bases. CDR1 is ENHRY and CDR2 is SYGVKD in the germline V gene. This CDR3 comprises 15 residues. V was pared by 9 bases and J by 0 bases, with 8 bases of the junction left unmatched. As DNA, the CDR3 is TGTGCCATGCGGGGGTCTGAGAGCTCCTACAATGAGCAGTTCTTC. Protein product: CAMRGSESSYNEQFF.

J is TRBJ1-3 and V is TRBV15; D may be TRBD1 (6 bases). Trimming cost V 0 bases and J 0 bases, with 15 bases left between them. Germline assignment: CDR1 LNHNV and CDR2 YYDKDF (reference sequence). CDR3 length: 18 residues. The DNA for the CDR3 is TGTGCCACCAGCAGAGAGCGGACAGCGCCGAGCTCTGGAAACACCATATATTTT. Its translation is CATSRERTAPSSGNTIYF.

This clonotype was detected only once. V is TRBV2 and J is TRBJ1-1, with TRBD1 as a possible D gene (5 bases). Germline V CDR1 and CDR2: SNHLY, FYNNEI. CDR3 length: 15 amino acids. Trimming removed 7 bases at V and 2 bases at J, with 17 bases between. The CDR3 nucleotides read TGTGCCAGCACCACCGGGGCTTATCCTAACACTGAAGCTTTCTTT. This gives the protein CASTTGAYPNTEAFF.

This sequence joins TRBV7-9 and TRBJ2-7; D is undetermined. Trimming shortened V by 0 bases and J by 6 bases, and 18 bases separated the two germline ends. The CDR3 runs to 16 residues. Germline V gene data show CDR1 as SEHNR and CDR2 as FQNEAQ (reference sequence). The CDR3 sequence is CASSLATGPSKGEQYF. CDR3 sequence (DNA): TGTGCCAGCAGCTTAGCCACGGGCCCCTCAAAGGGCGAGCAGTACTTC. The variable domain in full, completed from reference TRBV7-9 and TRBJ2-7, reads DTGVSQNPRHKITKRGQNVTFRCDPISEHNRLYWYRQTLGQGPEFLTYFQNEAQLEKSRLLSDRFSAERPKGSFSTLEIQRTEQGDSAMYLCASSLATGPSKGEQYFGPGTRLTVT.

The chain uses TRBV20-1 and TRBJ2-7; TRBD2 aligns across 7 bases. The CDR3 is 13 amino acids. CDR1 and CDR2 (germline): DFQATT, SNEGSKA (reference sequence). With V trimmed by 3 bases and J by 5 bases, 7 bases remained unmatched. The CDR3 reads CSARKAGVDEQYF. As DNA, the CDR3 is TGCAGTGCTAGGAAGGCGGGGGTGGACGAGCAGTACTTC.

This rearrangement joins TRBV14 to TRBJ2-3; no clear D. The CDR3 runs to 15 residues. Trimming pared 0 bases from V and 1 base from J, leaving 8 bases between. Looked up from germline, CDR1 is SGHDN and CDR2 is FVKESK. In nucleotides, the CDR3 is TGTGCCAGCAGCCAAGACCGCCGGGGCACAGATACGCAGTATTTT. Translated, it gives CASSQDRRGTDTQYF.

This chain uses TRBV11-2 with TRBJ2-7; D is undetermined. Germline V gene lookup returns CDR1 SGHAT and CDR2 FQNNGV. V lost 3 bases and J lost 5, with 14 bases in between. The CDR3 is 14 residues long. The CDR3, as DNA: TGTGCCAGCAGCTTCGCCGGGCAGGCCCACGAGCAGTACTTC. Residues: CASSFAGQAHEQYF.

The chain is built from TRBV2 and TRBJ2-7; perhaps TRBD2 as D (6 bases). This CDR3 region has 13 residues. Trimming cost V 8 bases and J 3 bases, with 14 bases left between them. Germline values: CDR1 SNHLY, CDR2 FYNNEI. As DNA, the CDR3 is TGTGCCAGCGCGGAGGGTATAGGCTACGAGCAGTACTTC. This translates into CASAEGIGYEQYF.